The 7 T cell receptor beta chains presented below share a single source sample, sequenced in a study of T-cell memory formation after mild COVID-19. TCRdb passed the 5' RACE reads through MiXCR, listing each CDR3 protein once. The sample has just under 350,000 distinct CDR3 sequences, 13% seen once. The specimen sequenced was PBMCs or a T cell subset sorted from them (not recorded which). These receptors were collected from a man between 18 and 29 years old who had mild COVID-19 (a few samples of this study predate the infection). Cell type and time point are not known.

This clonotype was found a few times. J is TRBJ2-6 and V is TRBV7-9; D remains ambiguous. This CDR3 has 14 amino acids. CDR1 and CDR2 from the germline V gene are SEHNR and FQNEAQ (reference sequence). V was trimmed by 5 bases and J by 4 bases, leaving 9 bases between them. CDR3 amino acids: CASSPTTGANVLTF. CDR3 nucleotides: TGTGCCAGCAGCCCAACCACGGGGGCCAACGTCCTGACTTTC.

This clonotype was counted a few times. The chain couples TRBV7-8 to TRBJ2-1, with 8 bases identical to TRBD1. The CDR3 length is 16 residues. The V and J ends lost 1 base and 12 bases, in that order; junction bases with no gene match: 14. CDR1 SGHVS and CDR2 FQNEAQ come from the germline V gene. CDR3 bases: TGTGCCAGCAGCTTAGTTGCGGACAGGGTTCCTGGGCGGCAGTTCTTC. As protein: CASSLVADRVPGRQFF.

The chain couples TRBV27 to TRBJ2-7, with a tentative D call TRBD1 (6 bases). The CDR3 has 12 amino acids. Trimming removed 1 base from V and 6 bases from J, with 7 bases in between. CDR1 and CDR2 from the germline V gene are MNHEY and SMNVEV (reference sequence). The CDR3 protein is CASSLWGREQYF. The DNA of the CDR3 is TGTGCCAGCAGTTTATGGGGGCGCGAGCAGTACTTC.

This clonotype was seen a few times. This sequence joins TRBV7-2 and TRBJ2-5, with D possibly TRBD1 on 5 matching bases. Per germline, CDR1 SGHTA and CDR2 FQGNSA. The V end lost 5 bases, the J end lost 1 base, and 17 bases lay between the germline ends. The CDR3 runs 16 residues. The CDR3 loop reads CASSRPGLAGQETQYF. CDR3 DNA: TGTGCCAGCAGCAGGCCAGGGTTAGCAGGCCAAGAGACCCAGTACTTC.

This clonotype showed up many times. A junction boundary mismatches the germline segment, possibly from a read error. The chain couples TRBV7-9 to TRBJ2-7; 9 bases align to TRBD1. Germline lookup yields CDR1 SEHNR and CDR2 FQNEAQ (reference sequence). CDR3 size: 13 residues. CDR3 residues: CASRPRTGDEQYF. CDR3 nucleotide sequence: TGTGCCAGCAGACCCCGGACAGGGGACGAGCAGTACTTT.

The rearrangement joins TRBV10-1 to TRBJ1-1, with D perhaps TRBD1 (5 bases). CDR1 and CDR2 (germline): WNHNN, SYGVQD (reference sequence). Trimming took off 0 bases at V and 6 bases at J, with 8 bases between the two ends. CDR3 size: 13 residues. In nucleotides, the CDR3 is TGCGCCAGCAGTGAGTCGGTGACAGCTGAAGCTTTCTTT. Its protein product is CASSESVTAEAFF.

The rearrangement uses TRBV4-3 and TRBJ2-3; TRBD2 is a possible D gene (7 bases). The CDR3 is made up of 15 amino acids. Germline loops: CDR1 LGHNA, CDR2 YSLEER. Trimming pared 1 base from V and 0 bases from J, leaving 8 bases between. CDR3 nucleotides: TGCGCCAGCAGCCAAGGGGGGGGCAGCACAGATACGCAGTATTTT. Translated: CASSQGGGSTDTQYF.